This TCR beta chain was obtained from a study of T cells in Graves' hyperthyroidism and ophthalmopathy (dated by TCRdb to the late 2010s). Notes on the research overall: Peripheral blood was collected at initial diagnosis, before any treatment. TCR V-J signatures able to tell the groups apart were searched for in a discovery cohort of 100 or so patients, of whom 43 had Graves' ophthalmopathy and 57 had stable Graves' hyperthyroidism. Prospective prediction of ophthalmopathy was tested in an independent validation cohort of approximately 19 hyperthyroidism patients and around 16 patients who later progressed to ophthalmopathy. The roughly 100 discovery patients were randomly split 7:3 into training and test sets. In about six Graves' hyperthyroidism patients, the study also compared T-cell repertoires from thyroid tissue with T-cell repertoires from blood. Once sampling was done, hyperthyroidism patients were given methimazole at a starting dose of 30 mg daily, whereas ophthalmopathy patients were given high-dose intravenous methylprednisolone. According to the paper, TCR Vbeta CDR3 sequencing was carried out on 135 peripheral blood samples, which came from 40 to 45 ophthalmopathy, about 75 hyperthyroidism and roughly 17 progressor patients. The paper as a whole reports these results and caveats: In validation, progression to ophthalmopathy was predicted by the model with 70.59% sensitivity and 72.22% specificity, a median of approximately 7.1 months before onset. Most expanded thyroid clonotypes (frequency above 0.001) were also detected in blood, suggesting blood repertoires may reflect thyroid immune responses. No statistical method was used to set the sample size in advance, and investigators knew the group allocation. Ophthalmopathy was separated from stable hyperthyroidism by a 13 V-J signature model, with approximately 89% sensitivity and 81% to 82% specificity obtained in cross-validation and 80%/75% obtained in testing.

Trimming removed 0 bases from V and 0 bases from J, leaving 8 bases between the germline ends. The CDR3 spans 15 residues, from the cysteine through the phenylalanine. Only the CDR3 region is kept as DNA, spanning 45 bases read in frame from base 1. The germline V gene gives CDR1 as MGHRA and CDR2 as YSYEKL. The TCR beta CDR3 regions were amplified from RNA transcripts. The TCR CDR3 was subjected to a first round of RT-PCR using the HTBI primer set and the Qiagen OneStep RT-PCR kit. Libraries were constructed in a second round of multiplex PCR, after which size selection and purification were carried out. Paired-end sequencing of the libraries was performed with 100 bp reads on an Illumina HiSeq2000. From the authors' description of their analysis: SOAPnuke was used to process the raw data, removing reads that contained adapters or uncalled bases, had a mean Phred below 15, or lacked an exact match to the constant primer or identifier. COPE v1.2.5 was used to merge the high-quality paired reads, and each unique nucleotide sequence was defined as a clonotype. MiTCR v1.1 was used to align the clonotypes against IMGT TRBV, TRBD and TRBJ reference segments. The analysis was restricted to V-J combinations with a frequency above 0.0001, which together covered 99.2% of the repertoires. The TCS score was defined as F50 (clonal expansion) divided by E x V (chaos), with BLOSUM62-based TCRdist calculated between CDR3 peptides within each V-J. Welch's t-statistics and random forest reduced some 510 V-J features to roughly 13, which were used in a naive Bayes classifier (R e1071). In TCRdb, the public reads were trimmed at Q25 with fastp and aligned with MiXCR, with productive beta chains retained. Identical CDR3 protein sequences are pooled into one entry, listed with their most common genes and DNA. TCRdb's processing, not the authors' own work, is the source of the V and J calls. Recorded for this sample are 500,000 to 600,000 distinct CDR3 sequences; 16% of them occurred a single time. The ten top clones hold 15% to 20% of the sample.

Graves' hyperthyroidism was defined as stable when no progression to ophthalmopathy occurred over 18 months of follow-up. Hyperthyroidism patients were newly diagnosed, had a disease duration of under 2 months, and were aged 18 to 65 years. Any patient with an uncontrolled infection, another autoimmune disease, pregnancy or lactation was excluded. Diagnoses were based on clinical symptoms, serum thyroxine and TRAb, thyroid ultrasound and orbital computed tomography. PBMCs were isolated from 7.5 to 10 ml of fresh peripheral blood by Ficoll-Paque density gradient centrifugation. Trizol reagent was used to extract total RNA, and RNA quality was then checked on an Agilent 2100 Bioanalyzer. There are a few counts of this clonotype. No cognate antigen has been identified for it. No per-base quality is available; no much larger clone lies one base away.

The rearrangement combines TRBV4-1 with TRBJ1-2; no confident D gene assignment can be made. This receptor was taken from a woman under 30 with Graves' hyperthyroidism. What was sequenced was blood. The CDR3 region reads CASSQEAAANYGYTF. The DNA is TGCGCCAGCAGCCAAGAGGCGGCAGCTAACTATGGCTACACCTTC.